This TCR beta chain was identified in a study of blood T cell repertoires in COVID-19. In this sample, this clone turned up a few times. Per germline, CDR1 GTSNPN and CDR2 SVGIG (reference sequence). CDR3 length equals 14 residues. With 2 bases removed from V and 1 base from J, the gap between germline ends came to 11 bases. Libraries were prepared by immunoSEQ multiplex PCR; TCRdb keeps only in-frame clonotypes and omits some of them. This table holds 250,000 to 300,000 clones, around 90% found once. The TCR sequence derives from a woman aged 45-65 years who had recovered from COVID-19. This sequence joins TRBV30 and TRBJ1-1; perhaps TRBD1 as D (6 bases). Sequencing was done on a sample of peripheral blood. The chain's CDR3 is CAWSRSGANTEAFF. The CDR3 DNA follows: TGTGCCTGGAGTCGATCAGGGGCGAACACTGAAGCTTTCTTT.